The T cell receptor beta chain described here comes from a study of T cell changes during pregnancy in multiple sclerosis. Using immunoSEQ multiplex PCR, the repertoire was profiled, and TCRdb retains in-frame clones only, with some absent. The sample has about 75,000 clones; more than 80% are singletons. The CDR3 covers 16 residues. The chain links TRBV21-1 to TRBJ2-1; the table names TRBD2, a call not compared with the DNA. TRBV21-1 is an annotated pseudogene. The sample was peripheral blood, taken in the first trimester of pregnancy. The TCR sequence derives from a female donor in good health, enrolled as a control in a pregnancy study. Here the CDR3 reads CASSAGWRGGYNEQFF. The DNA for the CDR3 is TGTGCCAGCAGCGCCGGATGGAGGGGAGGCTACAATGAGCAGTTCTTC.